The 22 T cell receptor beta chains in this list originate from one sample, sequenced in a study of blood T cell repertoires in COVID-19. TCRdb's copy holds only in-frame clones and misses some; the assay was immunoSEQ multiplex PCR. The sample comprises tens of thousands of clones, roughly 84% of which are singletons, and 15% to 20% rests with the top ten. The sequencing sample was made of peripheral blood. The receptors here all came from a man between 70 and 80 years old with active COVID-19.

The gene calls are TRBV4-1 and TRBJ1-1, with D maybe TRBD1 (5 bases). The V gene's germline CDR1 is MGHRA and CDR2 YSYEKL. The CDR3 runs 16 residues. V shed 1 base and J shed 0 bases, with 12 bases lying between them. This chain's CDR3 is CASSQGHRSMNTEAFF. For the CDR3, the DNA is TGCGCCAGCAGCCAAGGGCACAGGAGCATGAACACTGAAGCTTTCTTT.

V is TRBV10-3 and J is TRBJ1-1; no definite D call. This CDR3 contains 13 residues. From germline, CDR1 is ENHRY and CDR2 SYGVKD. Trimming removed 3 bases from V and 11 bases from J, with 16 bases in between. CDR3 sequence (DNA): TGTGCCATCAGTGACGGCGGGGTTTCGTTCGCTTTCTTT. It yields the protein CAISDGGVSFAFF.

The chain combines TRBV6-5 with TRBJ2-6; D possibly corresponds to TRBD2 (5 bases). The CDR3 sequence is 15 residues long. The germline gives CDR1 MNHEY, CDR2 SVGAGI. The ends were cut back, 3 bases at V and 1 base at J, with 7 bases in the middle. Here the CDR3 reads CASSYSGSGANVLTF. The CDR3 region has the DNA TGTGCCAGCAGTTATTCGGGGTCTGGGGCCAACGTCCTGACTTTC.

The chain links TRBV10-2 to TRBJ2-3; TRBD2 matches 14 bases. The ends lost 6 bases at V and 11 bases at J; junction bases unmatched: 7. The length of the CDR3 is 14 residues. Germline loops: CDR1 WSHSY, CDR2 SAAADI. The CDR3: CASSPGTSGGRQYF. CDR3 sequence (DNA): TGCGCCAGCAGCCCCGGGACTAGCGGGGGCAGGCAGTATTTT.

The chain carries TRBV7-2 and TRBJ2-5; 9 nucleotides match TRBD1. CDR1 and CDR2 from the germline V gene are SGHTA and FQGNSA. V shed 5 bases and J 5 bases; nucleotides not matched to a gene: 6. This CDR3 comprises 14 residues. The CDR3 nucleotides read TGTGCCAGCAGCCTATACAGGGGGCGGGAGACCCAGTACTTC. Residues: CASSLYRGRETQYF. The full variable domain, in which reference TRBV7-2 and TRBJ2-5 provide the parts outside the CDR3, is GAGVSQSPSNKVTEKGKDVELRCDPISGHTALYWYRQSLGQGLEFLIYFQGNSAPDKSGLPSDRFSAERTGGSVSTLTIQRTQQEDSAVYLCASSLYRGRETQYFGPGTRLLVL.

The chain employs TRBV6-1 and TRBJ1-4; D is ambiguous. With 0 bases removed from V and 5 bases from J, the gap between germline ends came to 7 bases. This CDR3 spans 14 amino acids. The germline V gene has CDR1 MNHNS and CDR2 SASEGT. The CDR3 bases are TGTGCCAGCAGTGAAGCTGGGCTCAATGAAAAACTGTTTTTT. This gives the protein CASSEAGLNEKLFF.

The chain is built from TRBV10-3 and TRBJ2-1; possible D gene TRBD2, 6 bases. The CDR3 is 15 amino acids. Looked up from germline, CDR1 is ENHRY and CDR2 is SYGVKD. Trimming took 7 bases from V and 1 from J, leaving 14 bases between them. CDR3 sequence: CAITNGLSSYNEQFF. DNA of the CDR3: TGTGCCATCACTAACGGACTATCATCCTACAATGAGCAGTTCTTC.

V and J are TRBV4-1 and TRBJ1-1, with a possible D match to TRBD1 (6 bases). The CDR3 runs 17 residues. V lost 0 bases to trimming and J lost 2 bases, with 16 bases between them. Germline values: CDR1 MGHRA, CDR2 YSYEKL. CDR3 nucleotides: TGCGCCAGCAGCCAAGATACGACAGGAGGTACTAACACTGAAGCTTTCTTT. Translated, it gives CASSQDTTGGTNTEAFF.

The CDR3 sequence: CASGLVLSPYGYTF. In DNA form, the CDR3 reads TGTGCTAGTGGTTTGGTACTATCGCCCTATGGCTACACCTTC. The chain is built from TRBV12-5 and TRBJ1-2; D is undetermined. Trimming stripped 0 bases from V and 4 bases from J, with 9 bases between. The length of the CDR3 is 14 residues. CDR1 LGHNT and CDR2 FRNRAP come from the germline V gene.

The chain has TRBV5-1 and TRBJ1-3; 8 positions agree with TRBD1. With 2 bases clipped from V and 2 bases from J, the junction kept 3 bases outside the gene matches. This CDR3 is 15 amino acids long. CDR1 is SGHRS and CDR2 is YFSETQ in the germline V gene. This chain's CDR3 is CASSFGQGTGNTIYF. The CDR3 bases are TGCGCCAGCAGCTTTGGACAGGGAACTGGAAACACCATATATTTT.

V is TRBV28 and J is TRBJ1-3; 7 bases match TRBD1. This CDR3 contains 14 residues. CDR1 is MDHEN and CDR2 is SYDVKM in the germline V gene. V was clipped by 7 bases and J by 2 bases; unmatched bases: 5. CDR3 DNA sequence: TGTGCCAGCACCTCAGGGGGAACTGGAAACACCATATATTTT. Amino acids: CASTSGGTGNTIYF.

Written as DNA, the CDR3 is TGTGCCAGTAGCGATCCAGGGGGCTCAGGCGAGCAGTACTTC. Its protein product is CASSDPGGSGEQYF. J is TRBJ2-7 and V is TRBV19; 8 bases map to TRBD1. J lost 6 bases, V lost 6 bases, and 10 bases had no gene match. CDR1 and CDR2 (germline): LNHDA, SQIVND (reference sequence). The CDR3 has 14 residues.

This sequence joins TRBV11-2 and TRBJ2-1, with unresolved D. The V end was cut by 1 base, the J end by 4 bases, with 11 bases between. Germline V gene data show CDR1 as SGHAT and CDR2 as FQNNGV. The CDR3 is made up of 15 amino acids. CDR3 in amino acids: CASSLGQATYNEQFF. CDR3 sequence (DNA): TGTGCCAGCAGCTTAGGTCAGGCCACTTACAATGAGCAGTTCTTC.

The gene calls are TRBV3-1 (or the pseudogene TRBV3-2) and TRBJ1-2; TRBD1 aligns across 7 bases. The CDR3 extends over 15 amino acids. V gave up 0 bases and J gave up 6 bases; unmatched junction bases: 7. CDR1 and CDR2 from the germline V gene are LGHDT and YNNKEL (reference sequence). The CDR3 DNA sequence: TGTGCCAGCAGCCAAGACTTAACAGGGGCGGATGGCTACACCTTC. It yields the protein CASSQDLTGADGYTF.

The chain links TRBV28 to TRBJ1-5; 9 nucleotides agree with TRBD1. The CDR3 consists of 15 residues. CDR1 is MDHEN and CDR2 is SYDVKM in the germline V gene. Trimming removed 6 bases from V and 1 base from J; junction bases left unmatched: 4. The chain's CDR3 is CASSQTGGSNQPQHF. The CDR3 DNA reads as TGTGCCAGCAGCCAGACAGGGGGAAGCAATCAGCCCCAGCATTTT.

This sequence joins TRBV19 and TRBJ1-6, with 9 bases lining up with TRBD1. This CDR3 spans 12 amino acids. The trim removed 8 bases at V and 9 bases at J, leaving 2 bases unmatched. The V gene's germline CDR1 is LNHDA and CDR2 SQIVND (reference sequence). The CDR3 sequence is CASRTGASPLHF. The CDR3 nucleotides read TGTGCCAGTCGGACAGGGGCTTCACCCCTCCACTTT.

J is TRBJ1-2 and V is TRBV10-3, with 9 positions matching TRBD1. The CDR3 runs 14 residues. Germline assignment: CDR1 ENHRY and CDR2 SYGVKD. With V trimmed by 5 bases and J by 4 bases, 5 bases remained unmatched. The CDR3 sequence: CAISPEGQGYGYTF. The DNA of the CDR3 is TGTGCCATCAGTCCCGAGGGACAGGGCTATGGCTACACCTTC.

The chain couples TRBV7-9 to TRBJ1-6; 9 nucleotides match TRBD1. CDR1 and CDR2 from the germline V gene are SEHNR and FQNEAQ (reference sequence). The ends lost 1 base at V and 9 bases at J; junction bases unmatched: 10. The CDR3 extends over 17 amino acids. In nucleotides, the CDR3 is TGTGCCAGCAGCTTAGGGGCGCCGGGACAGGGAGGTTCACCCCTCCACTTT. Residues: CASSLGAPGQGGSPLHF.

CDR3 in DNA: TGTGCCATCAGGGGGGCAGGCCAACTATATGGCTACACCTTC. Translating it yields CAIRGAGQLYGYTF. The chain is built from TRBV10-3 and TRBJ1-2; D may be TRBD1 (6 bases). Trimming stripped 6 bases from V and 5 bases from J, with 16 bases between. The CDR3 has 14 residues. CDR1 and CDR2 (germline): ENHRY, SYGVKD.

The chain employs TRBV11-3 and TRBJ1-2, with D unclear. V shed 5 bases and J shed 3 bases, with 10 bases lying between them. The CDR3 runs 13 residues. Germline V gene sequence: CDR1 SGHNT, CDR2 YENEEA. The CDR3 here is CASSEGWDYGYTF. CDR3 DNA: TGTGCCAGCAGCGAGGGCTGGGACTATGGCTACACCTTC.

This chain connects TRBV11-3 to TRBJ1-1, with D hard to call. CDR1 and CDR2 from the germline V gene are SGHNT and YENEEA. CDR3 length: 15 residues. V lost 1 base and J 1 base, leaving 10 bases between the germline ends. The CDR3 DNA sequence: TGTGCCAGCAGCTTAGCCGCGGGCGGGAACACTGAAGCTTTCTTT. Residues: CASSLAAGGNTEAFF.

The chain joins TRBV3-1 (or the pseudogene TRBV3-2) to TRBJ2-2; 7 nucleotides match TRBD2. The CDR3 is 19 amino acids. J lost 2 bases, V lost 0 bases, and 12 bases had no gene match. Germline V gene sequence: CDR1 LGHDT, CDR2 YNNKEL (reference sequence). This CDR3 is CASSQDLPSGTSNTGELFF. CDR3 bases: TGTGCCAGCAGCCAAGATCTTCCTAGCGGCACTTCAAACACCGGGGAGCTGTTTTTT.